Shown below are 16 T cell receptor beta chains from a single sample sequenced in a study of T cells in Graves' hyperthyroidism and ophthalmopathy (dated by TCRdb to about 2019). Libraries came from multiplex PCR. TCRdb records Illumina HiSeq 2000 as the sequencer. TCR beta CDR3 regions were amplified from RNA transcripts. The first round of RT-PCR for the TCR CDR3 was performed with the HTBI primer set and the Qiagen OneStep RT-PCR kit. The public reads were reprocessed in TCRdb via fastp at Q25 and MiXCR, keeping in-frame beta chains. Rows merge per CDR3 protein into single entries with the most common DNA and genes. The sample table lists around 300,000 distinct CDR3 sequences, around 22% of them with a count of one. The biggest ten clones account for around 65% of the sample. Sequencing was carried out using blood. The receptors shown here come from a young man with Graves' ophthalmopathy.

CDR3 DNA sequence: TGTGCCAGCACTAACAGCGGGGGGCAGGATACTGAAGCTTTCTTT. It translates to CASTNSGGQDTEAFF. V gene TRBV5-5 combines with J gene TRBJ1-1, with D possibly being TRBD1 (6 bases). In germline, CDR1 is SGHKS, CDR2 YYEKEE (reference sequence). The V gene lost 6 bases and the J gene lost 5 bases, with 20 bases spanning the gap. This CDR3 contains 15 residues.

This clonotype has a count of ten or more. The chain combines TRBV30 with TRBJ2-7; 10 bases map to TRBD1. Losses at the gene ends were 2 bases for V and 3 bases for J; bases not matched to a gene: 1. Germline CDR1 reads GTSNPN; CDR2 reads SVGIG (reference sequence). CDR3 size: 13 residues. In DNA, the CDR3 is TGTGCCTGGAGTCGGGACAGGGGCTACGAGCAGTACTTC. As protein: CAWSRDRGYEQYF.

This CDR3 is CASSRGLAGDYNEQFF. The CDR3 bases are TGCGCCAGCAGCCGGGGACTAGCGGGAGATTACAATGAGCAGTTCTTC. The chain combines TRBV5-1 with TRBJ2-1; 14 nucleotides align to TRBD2. Losses at the gene ends were 4 bases for V and 4 bases for J; bases not matched to a gene: 4. Germline V gene data show CDR1 as SGHRS and CDR2 as YFSETQ. The CDR3 contains 16 residues.

This clonotype was recorded at least ten times. J is TRBJ1-5 and V is TRBV9; D is uncertain. Germline V lookup: CDR1 SGDLS, CDR2 YYNGEE. The CDR3 totals 12 residues. The V and J ends lost 2 bases and 10 bases respectively, with 10 bases between them. CDR3 sequence reads: CASSVGNGPQHF. Written as DNA, the CDR3 is TGTGCCAGCAGCGTCGGAAACGGTCCCCAGCATTTT.

This clonotype was seen a handful of times. This chain links TRBV5-1 with TRBJ2-5; D call uncertain. Trimming stripped 4 bases from V and 0 bases from J, with 7 bases between. The CDR3 runs to 13 residues. Germline CDR1 SGHRS, CDR2 YFSETQ. This CDR3 reads CASSVTDQETQYF. For the CDR3, the DNA is TGCGCCAGCAGCGTCACCGACCAAGAGACCCAGTACTTC.

The chain couples TRBV30 to TRBJ2-7, with TRBD1 matching over 7 bases. CDR3 length equals 16 residues. Germline lookup yields CDR1 GTSNPN and CDR2 SVGIG (reference sequence). The junction had 10 bases not matched to a gene; V was cut back by 2 bases and J by 0 bases. The CDR3 sequence: CAWSPPLPGGSYEQYF. As DNA, the CDR3 is TGTGCCTGGAGTCCCCCCTTGCCAGGGGGCTCCTACGAGCAGTACTTC.

This clonotype was seen repeatedly, ten times or more. CDR3 in amino acids: CASSPGTGAPRQPQHF. CDR3 coding DNA: TGTGCCAGCAGTCCAGGGACAGGGGCCCCTCGGCAGCCCCAGCATTTT. J is TRBJ1-5 and V is TRBV12-3 or TRBV12-4; 10 bases agree with TRBD1. V shed 5 bases and J 7 bases; nucleotides not matched to a gene: 11. There are 16 residues in the CDR3.

This clonotype came up a few times. The chain has TRBV6-1 and TRBJ1-1; D is undetermined. This CDR3 is 13 amino acids long. Germline V lookup: CDR1 MNHNS, CDR2 SASEGT. V was clipped by 8 bases and J by 6 bases, with 16 bases between them. The CDR3 DNA sequence: TGTGCCAGCGATCGGACTGAAGGATCTGAAGCTTTCTTT. Translation: CASDRTEGSEAFF.

Details on this clonotype: A read error may explain this, as a much larger clone is one base away. The chain combines TRBV3-1 with TRBJ2-3, with D hard to call. CDR1 is LGHDT and CDR2 is YNNKEL in the germline V gene (reference sequence). The length of the CDR3 is 14 residues. The CDR3: CASSQLSATDAQYF. The CDR3 DNA reads as TGTGCCAGCAGCCAACTGTCTGCCACAGATGCGCAGTATTTT.

This clonotype was detected a few times. The chain joins TRBV20-1 to TRBJ1-2; D not resolved. The CDR3 is 15 amino acids. V dropped 3 bases and J dropped 5 bases, with 19 bases sitting between them. Germline V gene lookup returns CDR1 DFQATT and CDR2 SNEGSKA (reference sequence). CDR3 coding DNA: TGCAGTGCTAGGGGCTCCGGGATCGTGGGGTATGGCTACACCTTC. Protein sequence: CSARGSGIVGYGYTF.

This clonotype was seen at least ten times. V gene TRBV28 combines with J gene TRBJ1-5; D not certain. CDR3 length: 17 residues. Trimming stripped 2 bases from V and 2 bases from J, with 16 bases between. From germline, CDR1 is MDHEN and CDR2 SYDVKM. The CDR3 sequence: CASSLPQGGFGNQPQHF. The DNA for the CDR3 is TGTGCCAGCAGTTTACCCCAAGGTGGGTTTGGCAATCAGCCCCAGCATTTT.

This clonotype was observed many times. This chain joins TRBV30 and TRBJ2-2; TRBD1 is a possible D gene (6 bases). This CDR3 is 14 amino acids long. Germline assignment: CDR1 GTSNPN and CDR2 SVGIG (reference sequence). V gave up 4 bases and J gave up 1 base, with 10 bases separating them. CDR3 sequence (DNA): TGTGCCTGGACGCGGACAGAGAACACCGGGGAGCTGTTTTTT. It is translated as CAWTRTENTGELFF.

The gene calls are TRBV6-5 and TRBJ2-6; no reliable D call. Trimming stripped 2 bases from V and 0 bases from J, with 2 bases between. This CDR3 spans 14 amino acids. The V gene's germline CDR1 is MNHEY and CDR2 SVGAGI. This chain's CDR3 is CASSYLSGANVLTF. As DNA, the CDR3 is TGTGCCAGCAGTTACCTCTCTGGGGCCAACGTCCTGACTTTC.

This clonotype was detected many times. The chain carries TRBV2 and TRBJ1-6; D gene ambiguous. V lost 7 bases to trimming and J lost 6 bases, with 19 bases between them. This CDR3 spans 16 amino acids. The germline V gene encodes CDR1 SNHLY and CDR2 FYNNEI. CDR3 in amino acids: CASKSVGFPANSPLHF. The DNA of the CDR3 is TGTGCCAGCAAATCGGTGGGGTTCCCAGCTAATTCACCCCTCCACTTT.

This clonotype has ten or more counts. This chain uses TRBV20-1 with TRBJ1-1, with D hard to call. Trimming took off 6 bases at V and 1 base at J, with 12 bases between the two ends. Germline CDR1 DFQATT, CDR2 SNEGSKA (reference sequence). This CDR3 has 13 amino acids. The CDR3 spells CSAGVDSNTEAFF. CDR3 DNA sequence: TGCAGTGCCGGGGTGGATTCGAACACTGAAGCTTTCTTT.

This clonotype was counted only a few times. The chain carries TRBV24-1 and TRBJ1-1; 9 positions match TRBD1. Unmatched junction bases numbered 7, after V lost 5 bases and J lost 4 bases. Germline values: CDR1 KGHDR, CDR2 SFDVKD. This CDR3 contains 15 residues. The CDR3 DNA is TGTGCCACCAGTGGTGGGACAGGGAGGGGCACTGAAGCTTTCTTT. This translates into CATSGGTGRGTEAFF.